This TCR beta chain was profiled in a study of Ad26.COV2.S vaccination and SARS-CoV-2 variants. Findings and limits, study-wide: Spike-specific TCR breadth in vaccine recipients exceeded that seen in placebo recipients.

This clone was recorded a few times. What it binds is not known. Sequencing used immunoSEQ multiplex PCR; TCRdb keeps in-frame clones, though not all of them. This sample yields some 190,000 clones, of which around 90% are seen a single time; approximately 6% belongs to the top ten. Germline V gives CDR1 SGHRS, CDR2 YFSETQ. This CDR3 region has 15 residues. V shed 0 bases and J 0 bases; nucleotides not matched to a gene: 2. Sequenced material: peripheral blood, taken after recovery from COVID-19. The sequence was obtained from a human donor who had recovered from COVID-19. The chain is built from TRBV5-1 and TRBJ2-7; TRBD1 aligns across 8 bases. CDR3 nucleotide sequence: TGCGCCAGCAGCTTGGGGGGGACAGGCTCCTACGAGCAGTACTTC. Translated, it gives CASSLGGTGSYEQYF.